The 21 T cell receptor beta chains given below trace back to one sample, sequenced in a study of T cell responses to AZD1222 COVID-19 vaccine. The method was immunoSEQ multiplex PCR; TCRdb's version includes in-frame clones alone and lacks a portion of them. The sample yields 130,000 or so clones, 80% to 95% seen once. The sample consisted of peripheral blood, taken 28 days after the second AZD1222 dose. These receptors came from an adult who received the AZD1222 COVID-19 vaccine.

The chain recombines TRBV7-9 with TRBJ1-2; no reliable D call. The V and J ends lost 2 bases and 4 bases respectively, with 8 bases between them. This CDR3 is built from 13 residues. Germline values: CDR1 SEHNR, CDR2 FQNEAQ (reference sequence). In DNA form, the CDR3 reads TGTGCCAGCAGCTTAATCGACCTCTATGGCTACACCTTC. Protein product: CASSLIDLYGYTF. Looking up the rest from reference TRBV7-9 and TRBJ1-2 gives the full variable domain: DTGVSQNPRHKITKRGQNVTFRCDPISEHNRLYWYRQTLGQGPEFLTYFQNEAQLEKSRLLSDRFSAERPKGSFSTLEIQRTEQGDSAMYLCASSLIDLYGYTFGSGTRLTVV.

The chain employs TRBV19 and TRBJ1-6; 7 bases align to TRBD1. This CDR3 is built from 16 residues. Germline V CDR1 and CDR2: LNHDA, SQIVND (reference sequence). Unmatched junction bases numbered 10, after V lost 3 bases and J lost 8 bases. The CDR3 DNA reads TGTGCCAGTAGTATCGGGGCCAGGGGGAGTTATTCACCCCTCCACTTT. It specifies CASSIGARGSYSPLHF.

V gene TRBV12-5 combines with J gene TRBJ2-3, with TRBD2 matching over 9 bases. Germline V CDR1 and CDR2: LGHNT, FRNRAP. V shed 3 bases, J shed 0 bases, and the junction held 4 bases outside the gene matches. The CDR3 is 16 residues long. The CDR3 reads CASGFASGASTDTQYF. The DNA of the CDR3 is TGTGCTAGTGGTTTTGCTAGCGGGGCTAGCACAGATACGCAGTATTTT.

V and J are TRBV5-1 and TRBJ1-4; TRBD1 might be the D (5 bases). Germline CDR1 reads SGHRS; CDR2 reads YFSETQ. The CDR3 consists of 16 residues. V was clipped by 4 bases and J by 3 bases, with 16 bases between them. CDR3 region: CASSRNLGAANEKLFF. CDR3 coding DNA: TGCGCCAGCAGCCGCAATCTTGGGGCAGCTAATGAAAAACTGTTTTTT. Looking up the rest from reference TRBV5-1 and TRBJ1-4 gives the full variable domain: KAGVTQTPRYLIKTRGQQVTLSCSPISGHRSVSWYQQTPGQGLQFLFEYFSETQRNKGNFPGRFSGRQFSNSRSEMNVSTLELGDSALYLCASSRNLGAANEKLFFGSGTQLSVL.

The J gene is TRBJ1-1, the V gene TRBV20-1; D is possibly TRBD1 (6 bases). Germline V lookup: CDR1 DFQATT, CDR2 SNEGSKA (reference sequence). The CDR3 is made up of 13 amino acids. Deletions cut 6 bases from V and 1 base from J, with 12 bases between. The CDR3 DNA sequence: TGCAGTGCAAGTCAACAGGGGAACACTGAAGCTTTCTTT. Encoded protein: CSASQQGNTEAFF.

V gene TRBV19 combines with J gene TRBJ2-5; the match to TRBD2 covers 11 bases. The germline gives CDR1 LNHDA, CDR2 SQIVND (reference sequence). CDR3 length equals 16 residues. J gave up 4 bases and V 3 bases, and 7 bases lay outside the gene matches. The CDR3: CASSISTSGGVETQYF. CDR3 nucleotides: TGTGCCAGTAGTATTTCAACTAGCGGGGGTGTAGAGACCCAGTACTTC.

The chain couples TRBV10-3 to TRBJ2-7; no clear D. Trimming pared 8 bases from V and 4 bases from J, leaving 12 bases between. The CDR3 covers 12 residues. Germline CDR1 ENHRY, CDR2 SYGVKD. The chain's CDR3 is CAIAASGYEQYV. CDR3 DNA: TGTGCCATCGCCGCGAGTGGGTACGAGCAGTACGTC.

This sequence joins TRBV27 and TRBJ2-5, with D tentatively TRBD1 or TRBD2 (5 bases each). Germline values: CDR1 MNHEY, CDR2 SMNVEV (reference sequence). The CDR3 sequence is 12 residues long. V was trimmed by 6 bases and J by 1 base, leaving 6 bases between them. CDR3 bases: TGTGCCAGCAGGGGGGTCCAAGAGACCCAGTACTTC. It codes for CASRGVQETQYF.

The chain joins TRBV29-1 to TRBJ1-4; TRBD1 matches at 9 bases. The CDR3 is made up of 13 amino acids. J lost 5 bases, V lost 5 bases, and 3 bases had no gene match. Germline V CDR1 and CDR2: SQVTM, ANQGSEA. CDR3 in amino acids: CSVRQGGNEKLFF. Here the CDR3 DNA reads TGCAGCGTTAGACAGGGGGGGAATGAAAAACTGTTTTTT.

The rearrangement joins TRBV5-4 to TRBJ1-1, with 7 positions matching TRBD1. Germline loops: CDR1 SGHNT, CDR2 YYREEE (reference sequence). The CDR3 covers 13 residues. Unmatched junction bases numbered 6, after V lost 4 bases and J lost 6 bases. CDR3 protein: CASSPPDRAEAFF. CDR3 sequence (DNA): TGTGCCAGCAGCCCCCCCGACAGGGCTGAAGCTTTCTTT.

The J gene is TRBJ1-1, the V gene TRBV11-3; D remains ambiguous. This CDR3 comprises 14 residues. The V gene's germline CDR1 is SGHNT and CDR2 YENEEA. The V end lost 3 bases, the J end lost 1 base, and 9 bases lay between the germline ends. The CDR3 here is CASSFSSQNTEAFF. In DNA, the CDR3 is TGTGCCAGCAGCTTTTCGTCTCAGAACACTGAAGCTTTCTTT.

The CDR3 here is CASSFGTSINYGYTF. The CDR3 region has the DNA TGTGCCAGCAGTTTCGGCACATCTATTAACTATGGCTACACCTTC. This chain links TRBV27 with TRBJ1-2; unclear D gene. Germline lookup yields CDR1 MNHEY and CDR2 SMNVEV (reference sequence). Trimming took off 3 bases at V and 1 base at J, with 12 bases between the two ends. The CDR3 contains 15 residues.

V usage is TRBV6-1 and J usage is TRBJ1-6; D ambiguous. The ends were cut back, 6 bases at V and 6 bases at J, with 15 bases in the middle. CDR3 length: 15 amino acids. Looked up from germline, CDR1 is MNHNS and CDR2 is SASEGT. The DNA of the CDR3 is TGTGCCAGCAGAAGCCGGGGTATCGGTAATTCACCCCTCCACTTT. This codes for CASRSRGIGNSPLHF.

The V call is TRBV21-1, the J call TRBJ2-7; the table's D call, TRBD2, was not checked against the DNA. TRBV21-1 is marked as a pseudogene. The CDR3 runs 18 residues. The CDR3 spells CASPPAPGLVRGFYEQYV. CDR3 in DNA: TGTGCCAGCCCCCCTGCACCGGGACTCGTTAGGGGATTTTACGAGCAGTACGTC.

The rearrangement uses TRBV7-3 and TRBJ2-3; D not resolved. Trimming removed 0 bases at V and 6 bases at J, with 4 bases between. The CDR3 consists of 12 residues. Germline CDR1 SGHTA, CDR2 FQGTGA. The CDR3 loop is CASSLTGDTQYF. Here the CDR3 DNA reads TGTGCCAGCAGCTTAACAGGGGATACGCAGTATTTT. Full variable domain (remainder filled in from reference TRBV7-3 and TRBJ2-3): GAGVSQTPSNKVTEKGKYVELRCDPISGHTALYWYRQSLGQGPEFLIYFQGTGAADDSGLPNDRFFAVRPEGSVSTLKIQRTERGDSAVYLCASSLTGDTQYFGPGTRLTVL.

This sequence joins TRBV7-9 and TRBJ1-2; the match to TRBD1 covers 8 bases. Germline V gene sequence: CDR1 SEHNR, CDR2 FQNEAQ (reference sequence). The CDR3 sequence is 14 residues long. The V gene end was trimmed by 7 bases and the J gene end by 7 bases; junction bases not matched to a gene: 11. CDR3 DNA sequence: TGTGCCAGCAACCCCACGACAGGGGAGGTTGGCTACACCTTC. It yields the protein CASNPTTGEVGYTF.

The V call is TRBV27, the J call TRBJ2-7; the match to TRBD1 covers 7 bases. The CDR3 sequence is 16 residues long. Germline V gene lookup returns CDR1 MNHEY and CDR2 SMNVEV (reference sequence). The ends lost 2 bases at V and 3 bases at J; junction bases unmatched: 10. The CDR3 bases are TGTGCCAGCAGTTTAGAAGGGACAGAATCTTACTACGAGCAGTACGTC. Residues: CASSLEGTESYYEQYV.

The chain couples TRBV13 to TRBJ1-6, with D perhaps TRBD1 (6 bases). CDR3 size: 16 residues. The V and J ends lost 3 bases and 5 bases respectively, with 14 bases between them. Germline V gene sequence: CDR1 PRHDT, CDR2 FYEKMQ (reference sequence). DNA for the CDR3: TGTGCCAGCAGCTTGGGGTGGCAGGGGAATAATTCACCCCTCCACTTT. This translates into CASSLGWQGNNSPLHF. Drawing the rest from reference TRBV13 and TRBJ1-6, the complete variable domain is AAGVIQSPRHLIKEKRETATLKCYPIPRHDTVYWYQQGPGQDPQFLISFYEKMQSDKGSIPDRFSAQQFSDYHSELNMSSLELGDSALYFCASSLGWQGNNSPLHFGNGTRLTVT.

This clone was counted a few times. This chain uses TRBV19 with TRBJ1-3; no clear D gene. CDR1 LNHDA and CDR2 SQIVND come from the germline V gene (reference sequence). The CDR3 length is 15 residues. Trimming pared 3 bases from V and 0 bases from J, leaving 9 bases between. The CDR3 sequence is CASSIGRDSGNTIYF. The CDR3 nucleotides read TGTGCCAGTAGTATCGGGAGGGACTCTGGAAACACCATATATTTT.

This rearrangement joins TRBV19 to TRBJ1-2, with D perhaps TRBD1 (6 bases). V was cut by 7 bases and J by 8 bases, with 23 bases left in between. CDR1 LNHDA and CDR2 SQIVND come from the germline V gene (reference sequence). The CDR3 is 15 amino acids. The CDR3 here is CASNLAGESSWGYTF. CDR3 nucleotides: TGTGCCAGTAATTTGGCAGGGGAAAGCTCTTGGGGCTACACCTTC.

CDR3 DNA: TGTGCCAGTAGAAGCGAGAGGGGCGGTTCACCCCTCCACTTT. Residues: CASRSERGGSPLHF. The chain employs TRBV19 and TRBJ1-6; weak D call: TRBD1 (5 bases). The V gene's germline CDR1 is LNHDA and CDR2 SQIVND (reference sequence). The CDR3 consists of 14 residues. V was cut by 6 bases and J by 9 bases, with 15 bases left in between.